Listed below are T cell receptor beta chains from one sample, sequenced in a study of T cells in Graves' hyperthyroidism and ophthalmopathy. From the multiplex PCR reads, TCRdb called clonotypes with MiXCR, one entry per CDR3 protein. The table has more than 650,000 distinct CDR3 sequences, 14% seen once; the top ten hold more than 8.5%. Sequencing was done on a sample of blood. The receptors here all came from a woman between 18 and 29 years old with Graves' hyperthyroidism. The conserved cysteine and the conserved F or W are not part of the CDR3 here. A D gene is named only where the DNA matches it firmly. Some rows mark clone size as missing; the rest say once, few, many or name a class of expanded clone.

TRBV28	NA	NA	TRBJ2-2	ASILRGANTGELF
TRBV28	TRBD1	many	TRBJ1-3	ATTGTGRGNTIY
TRBV20-1	TRBD1	NA	TRBJ1-2	SAPGQGLIGYT
TRBV20-1	NA	NA	TRBJ2-7	SARPRFGQY
TRBV9	TRBD2	NA	TRBJ2-3	ASSVQGGSDTQY
TRBV7-9	NA	many	TRBJ1-1	ASSPGVSVTEAF
TRBV10-3	TRBD2	few	TRBJ2-5	AIRGLADQETQY
TRBV12-3/TRBV12-4	TRBD1	NA	TRBJ2-2	ASGRKYGTGPGPNPGELF
TRBV5-4	NA	NA	TRBJ1-2	ASSLGDRNLYGYT
TRBV24-1	NA	few	TRBJ1-2	ATSETGGDYGYT
TRBV7-9	NA	few	TRBJ2-6	ASSPSSGDGSGANVLT
TRBV3-1	NA	NA	TRBJ2-2	ASSESEGWATGELF
TRBV12-3/TRBV12-4	NA	NA	TRBJ2-5	ASSFGRPAQETQY
TRBV6-1	NA	many	TRBJ2-6	ASSFQGASGANVLT
TRBV12-3/TRBV12-4	TRBD1	many	TRBJ1-2	ASSLVRGRGYT
TRBV6-2/TRBV6-3	NA	NA	TRBJ1-2	ASRPWENYGYT
TRBV6-1	NA	many	TRBJ2-7	ASSPSKNEQY
TRBV9	TRBD2	few	TRBJ2-2	ASSHDLLAGNTGELF
TRBV6-2/TRBV6-3	NA	NA	TRBJ2-1	ASSAGTSGRGQF
TRBV13	TRBD2	many	TRBJ2-2	ASSLLPGLASGELF
TRBV18	NA	few	TRBJ1-5	ASSPNFNQPQH
TRBV6-1	NA	many	TRBJ1-1	ANSPRGSGSTEAF
TRBV7-2	NA	NA	TRBJ1-1	ASSLKGGSFAF
TRBV6-6	NA	NA	TRBJ2-3	ASSYSPLSPLTDTQY
TRBV11-3	NA	NA	TRBJ1-1	ASSQLYLGQMNTEAF
TRBV6-5	NA	few	TRBJ2-2	ASSYSAGAANTGELF
TRBV30	TRBD1	many	TRBJ1-2	AWTYGTGTYGYT
TRBV27	NA	NA	TRBJ1-5	ASSLRAVYSNQPQH
TRBV2	TRBD1	NA	TRBJ1-2	ASSRQGAKDGYT
TRBV15	TRBD2	NA	TRBJ2-3	ATSRGLTLDADTQY
TRBV20-1	TRBD1	many	TRBJ1-1	SARDFGRQGHLTEAF
TRBV6-1	TRBD1	few	TRBJ1-5	ASSERAGGSLGQPQH
TRBV12-3/TRBV12-4	TRBD2	NA	TRBJ2-1	ASSKRTSYNEQF
TRBV28	TRBD2	many	TRBJ2-2	ASSYKLAGGPTGELF
TRBV20-1	TRBD2	NA	NA	SARAWRERSYEQF
TRBV28	NA	many	TRBJ2-3	ASSLSLGNLGDTDTQY
TRBV6-1	TRBD2	NA	TRBJ2-7	ASSEGGPRALAGAEQY
TRBV20-1	NA	NA	TRBJ2-1	SADSLNEQF
TRBV7-3	TRBD2	few	TRBJ2-1	ASSTTAGAGNEQF
TRBV6-1	NA	few	TRBJ2-1	ASLSAGTYNEQF
TRBV7-9	TRBD2	many	TRBJ2-3	ASSTRTSGRTDTQY
TRBV6-2/TRBV6-3	NA	NA	TRBJ2-1	AGGRGWSYNEQF
TRBV7-2	NA	few	TRBJ2-5	ASSQFRRQETQY
TRBV6-2/TRBV6-3	NA	NA	TRBJ1-5	ASSYSPGINQPQH
TRBV7-8	NA	many	TRBJ2-7	ASSGIFDPNYEQY
TRBV18	TRBD1	many	TRBJ1-2	ASSLILGQGNYGYT
TRBV30	NA	many	TRBJ2-1	AWSVEWAVGNEQF